This is a list of T cell receptor beta chains from one sample in a study of blood T cell repertoires in COVID-19. Generated by immunoSEQ multiplex PCR, the TCRdb table keeps only in-frame clones and is missing some. The sample carries a few hundred thousand clones, roughly nine tenths recorded once. Sequencing was carried out using peripheral blood. These receptors all stem from a man between 40 and 49 years old with active or convalescent COVID-19. Both conserved end residues are part of each CDR3. D genes are given only for firm matches. Size is stated for part of the rows, as once, few or many counts, or as a class when the clone is expanded.

V gene,J gene,D gene,clone size,CDR3 protein,CDR3 DNA
TRBV5-6,TRBJ2-3,.,.,CASSSDPTSTDTQYF,TGTGCCAGCAGCTCCGATCCTACTAGCACAGATACGCAGTATTTT
TRBV19,TRBJ2-5,TRBD1,few,CASTHTGGAETQYF,TGTGCCAGTACCCACACAGGGGGCGCAGAGACCCAGTACTTC
TRBV7-2,TRBJ1-3,.,.,CASSSVVARSGNTIYF,TGTGCCAGCAGCTCGGTTGTAGCGCGGTCGGGAAACACCATATATTTT
TRBV3-1/TRBV3-2,TRBJ2-3,.,.,CASSPRGTDTQYF,TGTGCCAGCAGCCCGCGAGGGACAGATACGCAGTATTTT
TRBV11-2,TRBJ2-7,.,.,CASSLLTYEQYF,TGTGCCAGCAGCCTCTTAACCTACGAGCAGTACTTC
TRBV5-1,TRBJ1-2,.,.,CASSLVPDLNYGYTF,TGCGCCAGCAGCTTGGTTCCAGACTTGAACTATGGCTACACCTTC
TRBV6-2/TRBV6-3,TRBJ2-1,.,once,CASSYGQGPLNEQFF,TGTGCCAGCAGTTACGGGCAGGGCCCCCTAAATGAGCAGTTCTTC
TRBV18,TRBJ2-1,TRBD2,.,CASSHTSDRDEQFF,TGTGCCAGCTCACACACTAGCGACCGCGATGAGCAGTTCTTC
TRBV28,TRBJ2-7,TRBD1,.,CASSLFPYTGEGNPSYEQYF,TGTGCCAGCAGTTTATTCCCCTACACAGGGGAAGGAAACCCTTCCTACGAGCAGTACTTC
TRBV27,TRBJ2-7,TRBD1,once,CASSLWDRVYEQYF,TGTGCCAGCAGTTTATGGGACAGGGTCTACGAGCAGTACTTC
TRBV27,TRBJ2-1,.,.,CASRTYNEQFF,TGTGCCAGCAGAACTTACAATGAGCAGTTCTTC
TRBV28,TRBJ1-2,.,.,CASRYGGHSGDYTF,TGTGCCAGCAGGTACGGGGGGCATTCGGGAGACTACACCTTC
TRBV20-1,TRBJ1-2,.,.,CSADRDYGYTF,TGCAGTGCAGACCGGGACTATGGCTACACCTTC
TRBV27,TRBJ2-1,TRBD2,.,CASRGLAGGPLGEQFF,TGTGCCAGCAGGGGGCTAGCGGGAGGGCCCCTTGGTGAGCAGTTCTTC
TRBV28,TRBJ1-2,.,.,CASSFRGQSNYGYTF,TGTGCCAGCAGTTTTCGGGGACAATCTAACTATGGCTACACCTTC
TRBV19,TRBJ1-4,TRBD1,few,CASSTLPGQINEKLFF,TGTGCCAGTAGTACTCTCCCGGGACAGATTAATGAAAAACTGTTTTTT
TRBV6-5,TRBJ2-3,TRBD2,.,CASRDGLAGEKQYF,TGTGCCAGCAGGGACGGACTAGCGGGCGAGAAGCAGTATTTT
TRBV7-9,TRBJ2-3,.,.,CASSFLSPAGLGDTQYF,TGTGCCAGCAGCTTCCTTTCGCCGGCGGGGTTGGGAGATACGCAGTATTTT
TRBV9,TRBJ1-1,.,.,CASSVSTQGKAFF,TGTGCCAGCAGCGTATCCACTCAGGGGAAGGCTTTCTTT
TRBV19,TRBJ1-5,.,.,CASSMFGAPNENQPQHF,TGTGCCAGTAGTATGTTTGGGGCCCCGAATGAAAATCAGCCCCAGCATTTT
TRBV28,TRBJ2-5,TRBD2,.,CASSLLAGVQETQYF,TGTGCCAGCAGTCTCCTAGCGGGGGTCCAAGAGACCCAGTACTTC
TRBV15,TRBJ1-4,.,.,CATSEGGEFNEKLFF,TGTGCCACCAGCGAGGGGGGGGAGTTCAATGAAAAACTGTTTTTT
TRBV9,TRBJ2-2,TRBD1,.,CASSVEGADTGELFF,TGTGCCAGCAGCGTAGAGGGGGCTGACACCGGGGAGCTGTTTTTT
TRBV6-1,TRBJ2-1,.,.,CASSSPDSSYNEQFF,TGTGCCAGCAGTTCGCCCGACAGCTCCTACAATGAGCAGTTCTTC
TRBV27,TRBJ1-6,TRBD1,.,CASSLLSVLGQQDSPLHF,TGTGCCAGCAGTTTATTGTCTGTGTTGGGACAGCAAGATTCACCCCTCCACTTT
TRBV6-5,TRBJ1-2,TRBD1,.,CASRQGTGTHYGYTF,TGTGCCAGCAGACAAGGGACAGGGACTCACTATGGCTACACCTTC
TRBV30,TRBJ1-1,.,.,CAWSLDQGTEAFF,TGTGCCTGGAGTCTAGACCAGGGTACTGAAGCTTTCTTT